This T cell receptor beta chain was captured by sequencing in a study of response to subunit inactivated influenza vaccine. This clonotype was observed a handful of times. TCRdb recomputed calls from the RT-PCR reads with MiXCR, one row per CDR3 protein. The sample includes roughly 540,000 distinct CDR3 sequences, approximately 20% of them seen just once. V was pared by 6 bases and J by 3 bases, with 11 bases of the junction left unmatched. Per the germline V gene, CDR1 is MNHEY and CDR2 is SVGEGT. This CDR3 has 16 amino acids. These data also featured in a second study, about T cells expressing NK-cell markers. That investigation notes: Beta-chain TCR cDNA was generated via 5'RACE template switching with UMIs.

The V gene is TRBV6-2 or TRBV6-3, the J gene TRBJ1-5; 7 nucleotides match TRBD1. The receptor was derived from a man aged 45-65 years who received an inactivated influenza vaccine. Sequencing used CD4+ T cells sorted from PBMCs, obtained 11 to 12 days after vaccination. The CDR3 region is CASRFHQGTANQPQHF. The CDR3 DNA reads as TGTGCCAGCAGATTCCACCAAGGGACAGCCAATCAGCCCCAGCATTTT.